This TCR beta chain stems from a study of blood T cell repertoires in COVID-19. Study-wide background: The United States, Italy and Spain were the sources of the acute and convalescent COVID-19 samples.

Data came from immunoSEQ multiplex PCR; TCRdb stores just in-frame clones and leaves some out. Among 150,000 to 200,000 clones, more than 75% were seen once, and the ten largest hold over 2%. This CDR3 is built from 16 residues. Germline V gene data show CDR1 as SGHAT and CDR2 as FQNNGV. V shed 1 base and J 2 bases; nucleotides not matched to a gene: 5. This TCR came from a woman older than 75 with COVID-19, enrolled during active disease. The chain combines TRBV11-2 with TRBJ1-5; 7 bases fit TRBD1. Sequenced input: peripheral blood. The CDR3 DNA sequence: TGTGCCAGCAGCTTAGGGCGAGGGGGCGGCAATCAGCCCCAGCATTTT. This translates into CASSLGRGGGNQPQHF. The full variable domain, rest sourced from reference TRBV11-2 and TRBJ1-5, is EAGVAQSPRYKIIEKRQSVAFWCNPISGHATLYWYQQILGQGPKLLIQFQNNGVVDDSQLPKDRFSAERLKGVDSTLKIQPAKLEDSAVYLCASSLGRGGGNQPQHFGDGTRLSIL.